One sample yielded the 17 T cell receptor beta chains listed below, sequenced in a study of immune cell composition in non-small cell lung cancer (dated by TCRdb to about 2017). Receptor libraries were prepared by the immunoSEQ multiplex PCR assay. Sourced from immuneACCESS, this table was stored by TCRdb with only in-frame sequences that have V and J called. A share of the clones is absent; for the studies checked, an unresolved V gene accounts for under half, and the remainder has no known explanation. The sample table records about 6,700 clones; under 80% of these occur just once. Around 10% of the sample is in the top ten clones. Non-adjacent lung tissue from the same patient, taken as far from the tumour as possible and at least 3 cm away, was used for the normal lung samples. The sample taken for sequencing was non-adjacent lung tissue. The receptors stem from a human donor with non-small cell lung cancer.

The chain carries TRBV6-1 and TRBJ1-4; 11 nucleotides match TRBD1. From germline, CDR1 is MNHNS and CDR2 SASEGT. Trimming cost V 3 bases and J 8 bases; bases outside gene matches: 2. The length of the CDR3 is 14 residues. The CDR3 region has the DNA TGTGCCAGCAGTGACCGGGACAGGGGGGAAAAACTGTTTTTT. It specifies CASSDRDRGEKLFF.

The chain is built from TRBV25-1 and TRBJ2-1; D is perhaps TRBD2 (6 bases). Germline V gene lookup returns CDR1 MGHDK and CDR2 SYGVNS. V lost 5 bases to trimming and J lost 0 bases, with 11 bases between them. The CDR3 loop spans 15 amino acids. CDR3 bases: TGTGCCAGCAGTTTTTCCGGGGGCTCCTACAATGAGCAGTTCTTC. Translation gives CASSFSGGSYNEQFF.

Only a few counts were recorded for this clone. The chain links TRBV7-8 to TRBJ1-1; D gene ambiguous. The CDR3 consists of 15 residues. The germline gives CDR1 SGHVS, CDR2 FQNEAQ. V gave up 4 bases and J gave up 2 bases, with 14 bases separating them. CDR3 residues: CASSSLVGINTEAFF. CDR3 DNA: TGTGCCAGCAGCTCGTTGGTCGGGATAAACACTGAAGCTTTCTTT.

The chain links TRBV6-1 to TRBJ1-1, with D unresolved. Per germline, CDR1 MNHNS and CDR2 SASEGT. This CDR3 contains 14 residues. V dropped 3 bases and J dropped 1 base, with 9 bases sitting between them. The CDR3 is CASSDRQWNTEAFF. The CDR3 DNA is TGTGCCAGCAGTGACCGACAATGGAACACTGAAGCTTTCTTT.

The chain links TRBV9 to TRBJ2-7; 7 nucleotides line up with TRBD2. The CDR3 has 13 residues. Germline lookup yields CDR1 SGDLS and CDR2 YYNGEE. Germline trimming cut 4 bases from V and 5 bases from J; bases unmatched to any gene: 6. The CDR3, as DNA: TGTGCCAGCAGCCCCGGGGGGAGAAACGAGCAGTACTTC. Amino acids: CASSPGGRNEQYF.

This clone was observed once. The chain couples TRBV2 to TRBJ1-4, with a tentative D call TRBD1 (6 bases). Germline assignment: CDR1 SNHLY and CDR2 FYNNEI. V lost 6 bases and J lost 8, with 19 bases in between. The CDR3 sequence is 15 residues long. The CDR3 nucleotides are TGTGCCAGCAGCGATGGTCGGGGGGCTTGGGAAAAACTGTTTTTT. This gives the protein CASSDGRGAWEKLFF.

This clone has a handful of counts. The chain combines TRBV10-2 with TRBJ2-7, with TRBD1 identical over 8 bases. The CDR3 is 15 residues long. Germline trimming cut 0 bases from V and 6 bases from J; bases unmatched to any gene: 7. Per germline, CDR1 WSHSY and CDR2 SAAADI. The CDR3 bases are TGCGCCAGCAGTGAGTCGCGACAGGGGTCGGGCGAGCAGTACTTC. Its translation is CASSESRQGSGEQYF.

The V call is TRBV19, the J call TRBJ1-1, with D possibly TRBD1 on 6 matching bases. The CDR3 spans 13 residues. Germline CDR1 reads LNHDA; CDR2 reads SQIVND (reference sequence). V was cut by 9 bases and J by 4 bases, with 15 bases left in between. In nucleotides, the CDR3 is TGTGCCAGCCTATTAACAGGGCTCACTGAAGCTTTCTTT. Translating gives CASLLTGLTEAFF.

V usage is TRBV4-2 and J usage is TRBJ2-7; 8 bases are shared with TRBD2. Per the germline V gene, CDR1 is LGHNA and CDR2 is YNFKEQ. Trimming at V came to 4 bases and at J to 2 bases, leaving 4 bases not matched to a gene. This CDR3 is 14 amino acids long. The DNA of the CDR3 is TGTGCCAGCAGCCTCGGCGGGGGGACCTACGAGCAGTACTTC. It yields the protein CASSLGGGTYEQYF.

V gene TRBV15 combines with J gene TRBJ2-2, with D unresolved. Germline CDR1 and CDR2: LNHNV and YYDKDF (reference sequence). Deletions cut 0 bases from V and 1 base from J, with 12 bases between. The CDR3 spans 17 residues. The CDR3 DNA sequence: TGTGCCACCAGCAGAGACCTCGTTTTACAGAACACCGGGGAGCTGTTTTTT. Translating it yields CATSRDLVLQNTGELFF.

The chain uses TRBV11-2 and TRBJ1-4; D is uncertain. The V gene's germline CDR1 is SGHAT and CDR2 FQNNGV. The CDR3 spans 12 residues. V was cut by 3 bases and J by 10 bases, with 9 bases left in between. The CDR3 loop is CASSLTPGKLFF. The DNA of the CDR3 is TGTGCCAGCAGCTTGACACCAGGAAAACTGTTTTTT.

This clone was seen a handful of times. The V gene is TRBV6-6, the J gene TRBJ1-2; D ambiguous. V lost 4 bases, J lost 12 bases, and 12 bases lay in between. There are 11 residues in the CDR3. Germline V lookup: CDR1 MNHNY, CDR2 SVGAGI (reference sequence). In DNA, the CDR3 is TGTGCCAGCAGTTCGCGGCCCGTACACACCTTC. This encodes CASSSRPVHTF.

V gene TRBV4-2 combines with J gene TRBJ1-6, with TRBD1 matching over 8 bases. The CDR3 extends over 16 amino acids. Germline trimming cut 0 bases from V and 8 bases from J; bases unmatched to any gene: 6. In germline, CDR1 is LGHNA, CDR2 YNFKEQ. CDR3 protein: CASSQDLDRVDSPLHF. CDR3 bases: TGTGCCAGCAGCCAAGACCTGGACAGGGTCGATTCACCCCTCCACTTT.

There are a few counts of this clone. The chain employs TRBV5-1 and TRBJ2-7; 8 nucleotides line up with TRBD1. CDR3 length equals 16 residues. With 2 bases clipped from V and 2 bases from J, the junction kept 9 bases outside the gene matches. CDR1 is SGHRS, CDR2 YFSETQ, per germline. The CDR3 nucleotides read TGCGCCAGCAGCTTTTCGCCCCAGGGGGCCCCCTACGAGCAGTACTTC. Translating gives CASSFSPQGAPYEQYF.

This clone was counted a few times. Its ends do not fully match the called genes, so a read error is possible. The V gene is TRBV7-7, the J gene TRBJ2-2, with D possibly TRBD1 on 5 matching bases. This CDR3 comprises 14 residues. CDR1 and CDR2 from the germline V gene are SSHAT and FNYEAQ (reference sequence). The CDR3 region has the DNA TGTGCTAGCAGCTGGGGAAGGGGAACCGGGGAGCTGTTTTTT. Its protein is CASSWGRGTGELFF. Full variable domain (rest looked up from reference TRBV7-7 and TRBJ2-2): GAGVSQSPRYKVTKRGQDVTLRCDPISSHATLYWYQQALGQGPEFLTYFNYEAQPDKSGLPSDRFSAERPEGSISTLTIQRTEQRDSAMYRCASSWGRGTGELFFGEGSRLTVL.

CDR3 coding DNA: TGTGCCAGCAAAAGCCGCGGGACAGGGTGCTTTACTAATGAAAAACTGTTTTTT. It encodes CASKSRGTGCFTNEKLFF. The gene calls are TRBV6-8 and TRBJ1-4; 9 nucleotides line up with TRBD1. The trim removed 7 bases at V and 2 bases at J, leaving 14 bases unmatched. From germline, CDR1 is MNHGY and CDR2 SAAAGT. This CDR3 has 18 amino acids.

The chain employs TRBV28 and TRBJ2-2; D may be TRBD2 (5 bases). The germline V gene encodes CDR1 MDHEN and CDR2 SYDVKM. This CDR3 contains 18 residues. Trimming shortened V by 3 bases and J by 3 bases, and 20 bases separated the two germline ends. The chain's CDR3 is CASSFFLADSRDTGELFF. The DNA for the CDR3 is TGTGCCAGCAGTTTTTTCCTAGCAGATAGTCGGGACACCGGGGAGCTGTTTTTT.